One sample yielded the 6 T cell receptor beta chains listed below, sequenced in a study of shared clonotypes between healthy human individuals. Assay: immunoSEQ multiplex PCR; the TCRdb copy retains only in-frame clones and omits some. The sample contains around 480,000 clones, almost 80% of which appear only once. The specimen was PBMCs. The source of these receptors is a woman in her 40s in good health. Some clones in this sample may be carry-over from other donors' samples.

This chain uses TRBV13 with TRBJ2-1; D might be TRBD2 (6 bases). The ends were cut back, 5 bases at V and 0 bases at J, with 14 bases in the middle. Germline CDR1 is PRHDT and CDR2 is FYEKMQ (reference sequence). This CDR3 is 16 amino acids long. CDR3 protein: CASSIRRGISYNEQFF. The CDR3 nucleotides are TGTGCCAGCAGCATCCGACGGGGGATCTCCTACAATGAGCAGTTCTTC.

The V gene is TRBV19, the J gene TRBJ2-1, with 9 positions matching TRBD2. CDR1 and CDR2 (germline): LNHDA, SQIVND (reference sequence). The junction had 5 bases not matched to a gene; V was cut back by 5 bases and J by 3 bases. The CDR3 runs to 15 residues. In nucleotides, the CDR3 is TGTGCCAGTAGTTGGGCTAGCGGGATCTACAATGAGCAGTTCTTC. Protein product: CASSWASGIYNEQFF.

The chain combines TRBV11-2 with TRBJ2-3, with 7 bases identical to TRBD2. With 4 bases clipped from V and 6 bases from J, the junction kept 7 bases outside the gene matches. Germline V lookup: CDR1 SGHAT, CDR2 FQNNGV. The CDR3 contains 14 residues. This CDR3 reads CASSSGLFPDTQYF. The DNA for the CDR3 is TGTGCCAGCAGCTCGGGACTATTCCCGGATACGCAGTATTTT.

This clone has just one count. The chain uses TRBV7-2 and TRBJ2-1; 14 bases are shared with TRBD2. Germline V gene sequence: CDR1 SGHTA, CDR2 FQGNSA. The CDR3 loop spans 15 amino acids. Germline trimming cut 5 bases from V and 9 bases from J; bases unmatched to any gene: 6. The CDR3 nucleotides read TGTGCCAGCAGCACGGGACTAGCGGGAGAGGGTGAGCAGTTCTTC. It yields the protein CASSTGLAGEGEQFF.

This sequence joins TRBV6-6 and TRBJ2-2, with D hard to call. Germline CDR1 is MNHNY and CDR2 is SVGAGI (reference sequence). This CDR3 has 14 amino acids. Trimming left V 0 bases short and J 7 bases short, with 9 bases between. CDR3 coding DNA: TGTGCCAGCAGTTACTCGATGGGTGGCGGGGAGCTGTTTTTT. Its translation: CASSYSMGGGELFF.

The CDR3 coding sequence is TGTGCCAGCAGCGTAAGGACAGGGACCTACAATGAGCAGTTCTTC. Protein product: CASSVRTGTYNEQFF. The rearrangement uses TRBV7-2 and TRBJ2-1; 8 positions match TRBD1. V trimming: 5 bases; J trimming: 2 bases; junction bases outside the gene matches: 5. Per the germline V gene, CDR1 is SGHTA and CDR2 is FQGNSA. This CDR3 has 15 residues.